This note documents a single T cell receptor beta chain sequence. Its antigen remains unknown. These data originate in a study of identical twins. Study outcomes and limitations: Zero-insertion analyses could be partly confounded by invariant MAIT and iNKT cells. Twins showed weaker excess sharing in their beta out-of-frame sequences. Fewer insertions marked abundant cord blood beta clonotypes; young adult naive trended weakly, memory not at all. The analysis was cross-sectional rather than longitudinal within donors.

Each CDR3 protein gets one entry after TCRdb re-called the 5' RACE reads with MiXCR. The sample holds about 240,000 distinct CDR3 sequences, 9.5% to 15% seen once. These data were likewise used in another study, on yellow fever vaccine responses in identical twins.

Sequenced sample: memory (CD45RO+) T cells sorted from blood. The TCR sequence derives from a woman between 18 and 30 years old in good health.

CDR3 residues: CASSYLRGNSPLHF. DNA of the CDR3: TGTGCCAGCAGCTATCTAAGGGGTAATTCACCCCTCCACTTT. The chain joins TRBV5-6 to TRBJ1-6; D perhaps matches TRBD1 (5 bases). Germline values: CDR1 SGHDT, CDR2 YYEEEE. The CDR3 spans 14 residues. Deletions cut 3 bases from V and 6 bases from J, with 10 bases between.